Below, 29 T cell receptor beta chains from the same sample are listed, as sequenced in a study of shared T cell receptors in the human thymus. The assay was immunoSEQ multiplex PCR, and TCRdb's table has in-frame clones only and misses some. The table has under 450,000 clones, approximately 95% seen once. The sequenced material came from thymocytes. Receptor source: a human donor.

V gene TRBV6-5 combines with J gene TRBJ2-7; 9 bases are a match to TRBD2. Trimming cost V 3 bases and J 7 bases; bases outside gene matches: 10. This CDR3 spans 15 amino acids. Looked up from germline, CDR1 is MNHEY and CDR2 is SVGAGI. This CDR3 reads CASSYDSGSFLEQYF. In nucleotides, the CDR3 is TGTGCCAGCAGTTATGATAGCGGGAGTTTCTTGGAGCAGTACTTC.

This sequence joins TRBV18 and TRBJ2-3; TRBD2 is a possible D gene (5 bases). Trimming took 2 bases from V and 2 from J, leaving 11 bases between them. CDR1 is KGHSH and CDR2 is LQKENI in the germline V gene. The CDR3 loop spans 15 amino acids. CDR3 coding DNA: TGTGCCAGCTCACCATCGCTAGCCTCCACAGATACGCAGTATTTT. Amino acids: CASSPSLASTDTQYF.

The gene calls are TRBV28 and TRBJ1-2; 10 nucleotides match TRBD1. The CDR3 has 16 residues. CDR1 MDHEN and CDR2 SYDVKM come from the germline V gene. The ends lost 5 bases at V and 5 bases at J; junction bases unmatched: 11. The chain's CDR3 is CASSQVPGQGQYGYTF. The CDR3 nucleotides read TGTGCCAGCAGTCAGGTCCCGGGACAGGGGCAGTATGGCTACACCTTC.

The genes are TRBV7-2 and TRBJ2-3; D remains ambiguous. Germline values: CDR1 SGHTA, CDR2 FQGNSA. The length of the CDR3 is 15 residues. V dropped 7 bases and J dropped 6 bases, with 20 bases sitting between them. CDR3 sequence: CASIKTEILWDTQYF. In DNA form, the CDR3 reads TGTGCCAGCATCAAGACCGAGATCCTTTGGGATACGCAGTATTTT.

The chain links TRBV2 to TRBJ2-5, with 7 bases that match TRBD1. Germline CDR1 is SNHLY and CDR2 is FYNNEI. The CDR3 consists of 14 residues. Trimming at V came to 6 bases and at J to 2 bases, leaving 6 bases not matched to a gene. The CDR3 DNA reads TGTGCCAGCAGCGTACCGGGACAGCAAGAGACCCAGTACTTC. Its translation is CASSVPGQQETQYF.

V and J are TRBV19 and TRBJ2-3; D remains unclear. CDR3 length: 13 residues. Germline V gives CDR1 LNHDA, CDR2 SQIVND (reference sequence). V lost 1 base and J lost 4, with 6 bases in between. The DNA for the CDR3 is TGTGCCAGTAGTATAGTAGGTGCAGATACGCAGTATTTT. This gives the protein CASSIVGADTQYF.

The CDR3 spells CASSPPGRANGGQPQHF. CDR3 in DNA: TGTGCCAGCAGCCCCCCGGGACGCGCTAACGGCGGGCAGCCCCAGCATTTT. This chain uses TRBV2 with TRBJ1-5; D may be TRBD1 (5 bases). V was pared by 6 bases and J by 7 bases, with 25 bases between. The length of the CDR3 is 17 residues. Germline CDR1 and CDR2: SNHLY and FYNNEI.

V usage is TRBV15 and J usage is TRBJ1-5; D uncertain. Trimming took off 5 bases at V and 1 base at J, with 18 bases between the two ends. The germline V gene has CDR1 LNHNV and CDR2 YYDKDF (reference sequence). The CDR3 runs to 17 residues. The chain's CDR3 is CATSRPGGGQSNQPQHF. Written as DNA, the CDR3 is TGTGCCACCAGCCGACCAGGCGGTGGGCAGAGCAATCAGCCCCAGCATTTT.

The chain joins TRBV9 to TRBJ2-1; 11 positions agree with TRBD1. J was trimmed by 8 bases and V by 4 bases; bases with no gene match: 2. The V gene's germline CDR1 is SGDLS and CDR2 YYNGEE. The CDR3 is 13 amino acids. The CDR3 sequence is CASSRTGGDEQFF. The CDR3 nucleotides read TGTGCCAGCAGCCGGACAGGGGGCGATGAGCAGTTCTTC.

The V call is TRBV28, the J call TRBJ2-7, with D possibly matching TRBD2 (6 bases). Germline V gene data show CDR1 as MDHEN and CDR2 as SYDVKM. Trimming left V 1 base short and J 3 bases short, with 16 bases between. CDR3 length equals 16 residues. The CDR3 loop is CASSLSSREIHYEQYF. The CDR3 DNA reads TGTGCCAGCAGTTTATCTAGCCGGGAGATTCACTACGAGCAGTACTTC.

The CDR3 coding sequence is TGTGCCAGCAGTTTGAGTGGACAGACAAGCTCTGGGGCCAACGTCCTGACTTTC. This gives the protein CASSLSGQTSSGANVLTF. This chain links TRBV28 with TRBJ2-6; perhaps TRBD1 as D (6 bases). Germline V gene lookup returns CDR1 MDHEN and CDR2 SYDVKM. The CDR3 runs to 18 residues. V was cut by 3 bases and J by 0 bases, with 15 bases left in between.

The chain links TRBV27 to TRBJ1-1, with D perhaps matching TRBD1 (6 bases). The germline CDR1 and CDR2 sequences are MNHEY and SMNVEV (reference sequence). The CDR3 runs 15 residues. Trimming took off 7 bases at V and 1 base at J, with 16 bases between the two ends. As DNA, the CDR3 is TGTGCCAGCATGGACGCTCGGGGGGCGAACACTGAAGCTTTCTTT. Residues: CASMDARGANTEAFF.

The chain uses TRBV6-1 and TRBJ2-2; D is unclear. The CDR3 contains 13 residues. CDR1 and CDR2 (germline): MNHNS, SASEGT. The V end was cut by 7 bases, the J end by 1 base, with 7 bases between. CDR3 in amino acids: CASTDRNTGELFF. As DNA, the CDR3 is TGTGCCAGCACGGATCGGAACACCGGGGAGCTGTTTTTT.

V is TRBV19 and J is TRBJ2-1, with D perhaps matching TRBD1 (5 bases). The CDR3 extends over 17 amino acids. V gave up 6 bases and J gave up 0 bases, with 18 bases separating them. Germline values: CDR1 LNHDA, CDR2 SQIVND (reference sequence). For the CDR3, the DNA is TGTGCCAGTAGCTTCAAGGTCAATAGGGGCTCCTACAATGAGCAGTTCTTC. Amino acid sequence: CASSFKVNRGSYNEQFF.

This clone was counted between two and nine times. This chain uses TRBV10-3 with TRBJ2-1; D gene ambiguous. The CDR3 totals 14 residues. Trimming cost V 4 bases and J 4 bases, with 11 bases left between them. Germline CDR1 is ENHRY and CDR2 is SYGVKD. The CDR3 DNA follows: TGTGCCATCAGTGCGAAGCGCTTATACAATGAGCAGTTCTTC. This translates into CAISAKRLYNEQFF.

About this clone: Other DNA variants within this sample encode the same CDR3. The rearrangement joins TRBV28 to TRBJ2-5, with 7 bases identical to TRBD1. With V trimmed by 6 bases and J by 2 bases, 3 bases remained unmatched. The CDR3 runs to 13 residues. CDR1 is MDHEN and CDR2 is SYDVKM in the germline V gene. The CDR3: CASRRDSQETQYF. As DNA, the CDR3 is TGTGCCAGCAGAAGGGACAGTCAAGAGACCCAGTACTTC. Looking up the rest from reference TRBV28 and TRBJ2-5 gives the full variable domain: DVKVTQSSRYLVKRTGEKVFLECVQDMDHENMFWYRQDPGLGLRLIYFSYDVKMKEKGDIPEGYSVSREKKERFSLILESASTNQTSMYLCASRRDSQETQYFGPGTRLLVL.

The chain couples TRBV7-8 to TRBJ2-1, with 11 nucleotides matching TRBD2. Germline V CDR1 and CDR2: SGHVS, FQNEAQ. The CDR3 is 16 amino acids. Unmatched junction bases numbered 9, after V lost 6 bases and J lost 5 bases. The CDR3 reads CASRRTSGRGNNEQFF. CDR3 DNA: TGTGCCAGCAGGCGCACTAGCGGGAGAGGCAACAATGAGCAGTTCTTC.

A single count supports this clone. This sequence joins TRBV21-1 and TRBJ2-1; the table's TRBD2 call for D was not verified on the DNA. TRBV21-1 is tagged as a pseudogene. The CDR3 totals 15 residues. The CDR3 loop is CASSITSGTYNEQFF. DNA for the CDR3: TGTGCCAGCAGCATCACTAGCGGGACCTACAATGAGCAGTTCTTC.

A few counts support this clone. The V call is TRBV27, the J call TRBJ1-5; D remains unclear. This CDR3 is built from 14 residues. V was clipped by 0 bases and J by 5 bases, with 8 bases between them. Per the germline V gene, CDR1 is MNHEY and CDR2 is SMNVEV (reference sequence). CDR3: CASSLSAGDQPQHF. In DNA form, the CDR3 reads TGTGCCAGCAGTTTATCGGCAGGAGATCAGCCCCAGCATTTT.

The chain recombines TRBV27 with TRBJ2-1; TRBD2 matches 9 bases. The CDR3 sequence is 15 residues long. Germline CDR1 MNHEY, CDR2 SMNVEV (reference sequence). The trim removed 5 bases at V and 9 bases at J, leaving 11 bases unmatched. CDR3 residues: CASSPGTSLTGEQFF. CDR3 sequence (DNA): TGTGCCAGCAGTCCGGGGACTAGCCTCACGGGTGAGCAGTTCTTC.

The CDR3 DNA sequence: TGTGCCCACGGGACAGGGGCCGGTAGGGAGCAGTACTTC. It encodes CAHGTGAGREQYF. V is TRBV10-3 and J is TRBJ2-7, with TRBD1 matching over 10 bases. CDR3 length: 13 amino acids. Germline V gene lookup returns CDR1 ENHRY and CDR2 SYGVKD. With 11 bases clipped from V and 7 bases from J, the junction kept 11 bases outside the gene matches.

The chain has TRBV20-1 and TRBJ1-1; no clear D. V was cut by 6 bases and J by 2 bases, with 7 bases left in between. CDR1 and CDR2 (germline): DFQATT, SNEGSKA (reference sequence). This CDR3 has 11 amino acids. CDR3 loop: CSAADNTEAFF. In DNA, the CDR3 is TGCAGTGCGGCCGATAACACTGAAGCTTTCTTT.

The gene calls are TRBV10-2 and TRBJ2-1; 7 nucleotides agree with TRBD2. The CDR3 sequence is 13 residues long. Losses at the gene ends were 6 bases for V and 5 bases for J; bases not matched to a gene: 4. Germline V gene data show CDR1 as WSHSY and CDR2 as SAAADI. The CDR3 loop reads CASRLANDNEQFF. CDR3 bases: TGCGCCAGCAGACTAGCGAATGACAATGAGCAGTTCTTC.

V usage is TRBV28 and J usage is TRBJ2-3; a possible D gene is TRBD2 (5 bases). Trimming pared 5 bases from V and 2 bases from J, leaving 14 bases between. CDR3 length: 15 residues. Germline CDR1 reads MDHEN; CDR2 reads SYDVKM. DNA for the CDR3: TGTGCCAGCAGTGTTATTGGACTCAACACAGATACGCAGTATTTT. Translation gives CASSVIGLNTDTQYF.

DNA of the CDR3: TGTGCCAGCAGCTTAAGGCAGGGGTTCACCGGGGAGCTGTTTTTT. This translates into CASSLRQGFTGELFF. The V and J genes are TRBV11-1 and TRBJ2-2, with a weak D call TRBD1 (6 bases). Trimming cost V 2 bases and J 4 bases, with 11 bases left between them. Looked up from germline, CDR1 is SGHAT and CDR2 is FQDESV (reference sequence). The CDR3 has 15 residues.

This clone was counted a few times. CDR3 protein: CASSLAGFTDTQYF. CDR3 bases: TGTGCCAGCAGCTTAGCGGGATTCACAGATACGCAGTATTTT. The chain carries TRBV7-6 and TRBJ2-3; D remains ambiguous. The CDR3 runs 14 residues. Trimming cost V 0 bases and J 2 bases, with 6 bases left between them. Germline V gene sequence: CDR1 SGHVS, CDR2 FNYEAQ. Supplemented by reference TRBV7-6 and TRBJ2-3, the full variable domain reads GAGVSQSPRYKVTKRGQDVALRCDPISGHVSLYWYRQALGQGPEFLTYFNYEAQQDKSGLPNDRFSAERPEGSISTLTIQRTEQRDSAMYRCASSLAGFTDTQYFGPGTRLTVL.

This clone was detected once. J is TRBJ1-5 and V is TRBV7-9, with 9 bases matching TRBD1. Germline CDR1 reads SEHNR; CDR2 reads FQNEAQ (reference sequence). The CDR3 is made up of 16 amino acids. Unmatched junction bases numbered 5, after V lost 2 bases and J lost 3 bases. The CDR3 nucleotides are TGTGCCAGCAGCTTAACTGGGACAGGGCTCAATCAGCCCCAGCATTTT. It is translated as CASSLTGTGLNQPQHF. The whole variable domain, filled in from reference TRBV7-9 and TRBJ1-5, reads DTGVSQNPRHKITKRGQNVTFRCDPISEHNRLYWYRQTLGQGPEFLTYFQNEAQLEKSRLLSDRFSAERPKGSFSTLEIQRTEQGDSAMYLCASSLTGTGLNQPQHFGDGTRLSIL.

The V call is TRBV12-2, the J call TRBJ1-5. TRBV12-2 is termed a pseudogene. CDR3 size: 16 residues. The CDR3 sequence is CASRHGGGRRNQPQHF. Here the CDR3 DNA reads TGTGCAAGTCGCCACGGGGGGGGGCGACGGAATCAGCCCCAGCATTTT.

The chain uses TRBV12-5 and TRBJ1-4; D unclear. The CDR3 is made up of 15 amino acids. Trimming pared 2 bases from V and 0 bases from J, leaving 7 bases between. CDR1 and CDR2 (germline): LGHNT, FRNRAP. Written as DNA, the CDR3 is TGTGCTAGTGGTTTGCTACGGGCAACTAATGAAAAACTGTTTTTT. Amino acid sequence: CASGLLRATNEKLFF. Drawing the rest from reference TRBV12-5 and TRBJ1-4, the complete variable domain is DARVTQTPRHKVTEMGQEVTMRCQPILGHNTVFWYRQTMMQGLELLAYFRNRAPLDDSGMPKDRFSAEMPDATLATLKIQPSEPRDSAVYFCASGLLRATNEKLFFGSGTQLSVL.